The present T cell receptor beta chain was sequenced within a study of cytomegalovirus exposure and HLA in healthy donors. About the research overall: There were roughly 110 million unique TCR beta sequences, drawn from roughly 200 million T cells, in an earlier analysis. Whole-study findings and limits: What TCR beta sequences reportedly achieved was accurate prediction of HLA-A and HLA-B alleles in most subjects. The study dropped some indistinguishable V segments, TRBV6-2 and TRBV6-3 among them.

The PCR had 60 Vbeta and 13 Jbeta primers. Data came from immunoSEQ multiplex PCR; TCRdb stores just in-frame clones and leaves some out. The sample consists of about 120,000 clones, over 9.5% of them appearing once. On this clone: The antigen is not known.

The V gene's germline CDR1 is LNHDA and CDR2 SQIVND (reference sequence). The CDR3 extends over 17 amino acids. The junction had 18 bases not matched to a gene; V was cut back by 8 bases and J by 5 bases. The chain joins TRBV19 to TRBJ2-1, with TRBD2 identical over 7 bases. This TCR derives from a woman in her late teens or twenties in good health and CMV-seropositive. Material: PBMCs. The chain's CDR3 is CASCGGGLIIPNNEQFF. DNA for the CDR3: TGTGCCAGTTGTGGGGGAGGGCTCATAATACCCAACAATGAGCAGTTCTTC. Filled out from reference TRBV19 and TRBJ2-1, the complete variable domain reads DGGITQSPKYLFRKEGQNVTLSCEQNLNHDAMYWYRQDPGQGLRLIYYSQIVNDFQKGDIAEGYSVSREKKESFPLTVTSAQKNPTAFYLCASCGGGLIIPNNEQFFGPGTRLTVL.